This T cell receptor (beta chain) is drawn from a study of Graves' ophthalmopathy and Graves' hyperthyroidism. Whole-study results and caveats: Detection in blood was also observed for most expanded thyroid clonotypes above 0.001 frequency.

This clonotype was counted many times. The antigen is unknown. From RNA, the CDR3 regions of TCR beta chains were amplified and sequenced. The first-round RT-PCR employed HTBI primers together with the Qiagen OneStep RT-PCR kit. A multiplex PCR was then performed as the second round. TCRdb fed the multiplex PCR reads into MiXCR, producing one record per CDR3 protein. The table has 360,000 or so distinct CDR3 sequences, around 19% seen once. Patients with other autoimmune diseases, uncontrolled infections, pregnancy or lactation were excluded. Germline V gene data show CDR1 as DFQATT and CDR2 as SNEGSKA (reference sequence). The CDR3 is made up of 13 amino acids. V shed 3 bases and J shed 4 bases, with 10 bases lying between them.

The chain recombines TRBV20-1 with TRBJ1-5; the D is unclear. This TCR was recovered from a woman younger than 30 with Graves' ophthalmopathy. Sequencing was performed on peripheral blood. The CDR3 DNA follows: TGCAGTGCTAGCCTCCGGAGTAATCAGCCCCAGCATTTT. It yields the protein CSASLRSNQPQHF.